This T cell receptor (beta chain) emerged from a study of blood T cell repertoires in COVID-19. Using immunoSEQ multiplex PCR, the repertoire was profiled, and TCRdb retains in-frame clones only, with some absent. This table has about 61,000 clones, approximately 86% appearing once. The TCR comes from a man aged 65 to 85 with acute or convalescent COVID-19. Sequenced material: peripheral blood.

CDR3 nucleotide sequence: TGTGCCAGCAGTGGGGGCCTGGGCCTCTCTGGAAACACCATATATTTT. This sequence encodes CASSGGLGLSGNTIYF. The genes are TRBV2 and TRBJ1-3, with D possibly being TRBD1 (5 bases). Germline V gives CDR1 SNHLY, CDR2 FYNNEI. This CDR3 has 16 residues. The ends were cut back, 4 bases at V and 0 bases at J, with 13 bases in the middle.